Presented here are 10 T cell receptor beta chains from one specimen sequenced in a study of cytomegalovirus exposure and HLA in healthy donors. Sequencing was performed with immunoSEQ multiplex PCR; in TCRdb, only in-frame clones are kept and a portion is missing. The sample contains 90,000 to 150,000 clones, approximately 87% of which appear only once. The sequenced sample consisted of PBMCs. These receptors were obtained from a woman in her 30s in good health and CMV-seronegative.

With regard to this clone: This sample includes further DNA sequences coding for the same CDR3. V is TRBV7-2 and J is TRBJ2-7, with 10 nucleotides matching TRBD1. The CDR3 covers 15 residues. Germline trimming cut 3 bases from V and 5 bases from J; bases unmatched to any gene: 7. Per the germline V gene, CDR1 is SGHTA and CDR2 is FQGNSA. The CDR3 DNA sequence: TGTGCCAGCAGCTTGTTGGACAGGGGGAGAGACGAGCAGTACTTC. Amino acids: CASSLLDRGRDEQYF. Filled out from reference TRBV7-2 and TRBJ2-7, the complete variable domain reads GAGVSQSPSNKVTEKGKDVELRCDPISGHTALYWYRQSLGQGLEFLIYFQGNSAPDKSGLPSDRFSAERTGGSVSTLTIQRTQQEDSAVYLCASSLLDRGRDEQYFGPGTRLTVT.

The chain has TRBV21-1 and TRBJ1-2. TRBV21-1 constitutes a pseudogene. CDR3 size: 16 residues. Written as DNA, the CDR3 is TGTGCCAGCAGCCCTCCGGGGGGAAACCTTAACTATGGCTACACCTTC. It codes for CASSPPGGNLNYGYTF.

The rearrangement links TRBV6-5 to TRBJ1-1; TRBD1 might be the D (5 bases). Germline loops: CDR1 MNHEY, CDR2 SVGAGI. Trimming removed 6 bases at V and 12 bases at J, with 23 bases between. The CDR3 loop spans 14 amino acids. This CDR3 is CASRGTLDPKFPFF. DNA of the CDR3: TGTGCCAGCAGGGGGACTCTGGATCCCAAATTTCCTTTCTTT.

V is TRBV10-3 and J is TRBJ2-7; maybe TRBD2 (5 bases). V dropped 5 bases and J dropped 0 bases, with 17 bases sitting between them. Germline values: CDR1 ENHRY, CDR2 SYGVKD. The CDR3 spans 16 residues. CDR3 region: CAISRAVLGRSYEQYF. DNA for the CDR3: TGTGCCATCAGTCGGGCTGTACTAGGGCGCTCCTACGAGCAGTACTTC.

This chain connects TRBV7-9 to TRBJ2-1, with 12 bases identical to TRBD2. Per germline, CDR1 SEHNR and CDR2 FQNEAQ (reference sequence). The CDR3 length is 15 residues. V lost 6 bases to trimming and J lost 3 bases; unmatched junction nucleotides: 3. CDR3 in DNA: TGTGCCAGCAGGTCGACTAGCGGGAGCTACAATGAGCAGTTCTTC. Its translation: CASRSTSGSYNEQFF.

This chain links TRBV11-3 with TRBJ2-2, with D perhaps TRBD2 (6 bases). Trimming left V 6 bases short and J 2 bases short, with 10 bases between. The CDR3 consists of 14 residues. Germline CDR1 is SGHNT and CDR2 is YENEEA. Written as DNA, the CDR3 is TGTGCCAGCAGGGGGGGAAGAAACACCGGGGAGCTGTTTTTT. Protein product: CASRGGRNTGELFF.

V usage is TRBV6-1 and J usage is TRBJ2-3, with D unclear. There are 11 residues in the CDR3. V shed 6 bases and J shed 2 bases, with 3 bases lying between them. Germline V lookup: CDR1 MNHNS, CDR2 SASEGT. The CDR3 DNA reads TGTGCCAGCAGACACACAGATACGCAGTATTTT. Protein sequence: CASRHTDTQYF.

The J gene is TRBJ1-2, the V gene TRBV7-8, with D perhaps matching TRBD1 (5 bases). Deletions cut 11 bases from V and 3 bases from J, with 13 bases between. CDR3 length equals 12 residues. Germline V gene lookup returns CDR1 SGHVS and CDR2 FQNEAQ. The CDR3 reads CAVRQTYYGYTF. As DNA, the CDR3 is TGTGCCGTGCGACAGACTTACTATGGCTACACCTTC.

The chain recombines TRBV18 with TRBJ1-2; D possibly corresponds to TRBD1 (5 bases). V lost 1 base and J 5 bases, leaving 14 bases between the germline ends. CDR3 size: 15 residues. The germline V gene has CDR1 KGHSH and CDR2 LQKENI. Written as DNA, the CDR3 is TGTGCCAGCTCACCACAAGTCAGGGTTCTATATGGCTACACCTTC. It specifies CASSPQVRVLYGYTF.

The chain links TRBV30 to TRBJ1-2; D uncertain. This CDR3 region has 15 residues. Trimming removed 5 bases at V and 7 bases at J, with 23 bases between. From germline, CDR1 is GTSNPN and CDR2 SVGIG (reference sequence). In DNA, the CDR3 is TGTGCCTGGGTCTTTCAGCGCTTTAGGAATAGTGGCTACACCTTC. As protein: CAWVFQRFRNSGYTF.